The 9 T cell receptor beta chains in this list originate from one sample, sequenced in a study of T-cell reconstitution after alpha-beta-depleted transplantation in children (dated by TCRdb to 2015 to 2016). The library was produced with PCR. The listed sequencing device is Illumina HiSeq 2500. TCR library preparation used molecular barcoding, with unique molecular identifiers applied to normalize quantification of the TCRbeta repertoire. TCRdb handled the public reads itself, with Q25 trimming in fastp and clone calling in MiXCR, and kept productive beta chains. Each entry is one CDR3 protein sequence, shown with its most common DNA and genes. The sample profile shows approximately 630,000 distinct CDR3 sequences; approximately 14% of them were found once. About 0.77% of the sample belongs to the ten largest clones. What this sample's treatment or condition label stands for: allogeneic hematopoietic cell transplantation with graft depleted of TCRalphabeta T cells and CD19 B cells.

This material consisted of PBMCs, taken before TCRalphabeta/CD19-depleted stem cell transplant. These receptors were collected from a girl aged 2-15 years with congenital amegakaryocytic thrombocytopenia, due to receive a stem cell transplant.

The chain combines TRBV24-1 with TRBJ1-2, with D uncertain. CDR3 length: 14 residues. Germline V CDR1 and CDR2: KGHDR, SFDVKD. V was pared by 5 bases and J by 3 bases, with 12 bases between. CDR3 in amino acids: CATSGDMWDYGYTF. The CDR3 DNA reads TGTGCCACCAGTGGCGACATGTGGGACTATGGCTACACCTTC.

This clonotype has a count of ten or more. The genes are TRBV6-8 and TRBJ2-1; 11 nucleotides agree with TRBD2. Trimming at V came to 0 bases and at J to 4 bases, leaving 5 bases not matched to a gene. CDR1 and CDR2 from the germline V gene are MNHGY and SAAAGT. There are 17 residues in the CDR3. The CDR3 region has the DNA TGTGCCAGCAGTTACTCCCCGGGACTAGCGGATTACAATGAGCAGTTCTTC. As protein: CASSYSPGLADYNEQFF.

The CDR3 sequence: CSVRTGGDIQYF. The CDR3 DNA reads TGCAGTGTAAGGACAGGGGGGGACATTCAGTACTTC. The gene calls are TRBV20-1 and TRBJ2-4; TRBD1 aligns across 10 bases. Germline V CDR1 and CDR2: DFQATT, SNEGSKA (reference sequence). Trimming cost V 7 bases and J 8 bases; bases outside gene matches: 5. The CDR3 is made up of 12 amino acids.

This clonotype turned up a few times. This rearrangement joins TRBV7-6 to TRBJ2-1; D remains unclear. The CDR3 is 13 residues long. Looked up from germline, CDR1 is SGHVS and CDR2 is FNYEAQ. V was cut by 3 bases and J by 5 bases, with 8 bases left in between. CDR3 sequence reads: CASSFLPDNEQFF. The CDR3 coding sequence is TGTGCCAGCAGCTTCCTGCCCGACAATGAGCAGTTCTTC.

This clonotype was counted at least ten times. This sequence joins TRBV20-1 and TRBJ2-5; 7 bases match TRBD2. Unmatched junction bases numbered 5, after V lost 3 bases and J lost 4 bases. Germline CDR1 is DFQATT and CDR2 is SNEGSKA (reference sequence). The CDR3 consists of 13 residues. CDR3 amino acids: CSASTGGGETQYF. In nucleotides, the CDR3 is TGCAGTGCTAGTACGGGGGGAGGAGAGACCCAGTACTTC.

This clonotype was seen repeatedly, ten times or more. V and J are TRBV5-6 and TRBJ2-7; tentatively, D is TRBD2 (5 bases). The V end lost 4 bases, the J end lost 1 base, and 12 bases lay between the germline ends. In germline, CDR1 is SGHDT, CDR2 YYEEEE. CDR3 length: 14 amino acids. This CDR3 reads CASSADSTSYEQYF. As DNA, the CDR3 is TGTGCCAGCAGCGCGGACTCGACTTCCTACGAGCAGTACTTC. The variable domain in full, completed from reference TRBV5-6 and TRBJ2-7, reads DAGVTQSPTHLIKTRGQQVTLRCSPKSGHDTVSWYQQALGQGPQFIFQYYEEEERQRGNFPDRFSGHQFPNYSSELNVNALLLGDSALYLCASSADSTSYEQYFGPGTRLTVT.

Comments on this clonotype: A much more abundant neighbour one base away suggests this may be a read error. The rearrangement links TRBV5-1 to TRBJ2-5, with D hard to call. This CDR3 contains 14 residues. Trimming stripped 0 bases from V and 1 base from J, with 7 bases between. From germline, CDR1 is SGHRS and CDR2 YFSETQ. The CDR3 DNA is TGCGCCAGCAGCTTGGGCCTGAGCCAAGAGACCCAGTACTTC. Translating gives CASSLGLSQETQYF.

There are a few counts of this clonotype. The chain joins TRBV3-1 to TRBJ2-7; weak D call: TRBD2 (5 bases). Looked up from germline, CDR1 is LGHDT and CDR2 is YNNKEL (reference sequence). The CDR3 is 16 amino acids. V shed 0 bases and J shed 1 base, with 13 bases lying between them. The DNA of the CDR3 is TGTGCCAGCAGCCAAGAGATAGTAGCGAGGTCCTACGAGCAGTACTTC. Translating gives CASSQEIVARSYEQYF.

This clonotype came up many times. The V and J genes are TRBV5-1 and TRBJ2-1; 10 bases align to TRBD2. Germline CDR1 is SGHRS and CDR2 is YFSETQ. The CDR3 is 17 amino acids. After removal of 3 bases from V and 9 bases from J, the junction contained 15 bases not matched to a gene. The CDR3 region has the DNA TGCGCCAGCAGCTACCCCTCCGGGACTAGCGTGTTCGGTGAGCAGTTCTTC. Its translation is CASSYPSGTSVFGEQFF.